This entry is about one TCR beta chain. The CDR3 runs to 15 residues. The V and J ends lost 6 bases and 6 bases respectively, with 19 bases between them. Germline loops: CDR1 LNHDA, CDR2 SQIVND (reference sequence). The protocol was immunoSEQ multiplex PCR, while the TCRdb copy is restricted to in-frame clones and leaves out a portion. The table shows some 150,000 clones, with around 85% occurring only once. The data are from a study of blood T cell repertoires in COVID-19. Sequencing was done on a sample of peripheral blood. The gene calls are TRBV19 and TRBJ2-3, with D possibly matching TRBD1 (5 bases). This receptor was identified in a woman aged 70-85 years with acute or convalescent COVID-19. The CDR3 region has the DNA TGTGCCAGTAGCCCCGCTAGGGCCCCAGGGGATACGCAGTATTTT. Its protein product is CASSPARAPGDTQYF. The full variable domain, completed using reference TRBV19 and TRBJ2-3, is DGGITQSPKYLFRKEGQNVTLSCEQNLNHDAMYWYRQDPGQGLRLIYYSQIVNDFQKGDIAEGYSVSREKKESFPLTVTSAQKNPTAFYLCASSPARAPGDTQYFGPGTRLTVL.